This is a list of T cell receptor beta chains from one sample in a study of shared clonotypes between healthy human individuals. The assay was immunoSEQ multiplex PCR, and TCRdb's table has in-frame clones only and misses some. Of 1.5 million to 1.9 million clones listed, approximately 98% are singletons. Input material: naive CD4+ T cells sorted from blood. All receptors derive from a man between 25 and 39 years old in good health. The CDR3 runs from the conserved cysteine through the conserved F or W. A D gene is named only where the DNA matches it firmly. Clone size is not always given. Where it is, it says once, few, many or a class for expanded clones.

length	size	D	V	J	DNA	CDR3
14	-	-	TRBV11-3	TRBJ2-1	TGTGCCAGCAGCTTAGATCCCCATCTAAATGAGCAGTTCTTC	CASSLDPHLNEQFF
11	few	-	TRBV29-1	TRBJ1-5	TGCAGCGTTGGGGACGATCAGCCCCAGCATTTT	CSVGDDQPQHF
11	-	TRBD2	TRBV29-1	TRBJ2-5	TGCAGCGCTGGAAATACGGGAGGGACCTACTTC	CSAGNTGGTYF
14	-	TRBD1	TRBV5-1	TRBJ2-1	TGCGCCAGCGCCGGGACAGGGAGAGCCAATGAGCAGTTCTTC	CASAGTGRANEQFF
13	once	TRBD1	TRBV5-1	TRBJ2-5	TGCGCCAGTGGGACAGGGCTGGGAGAGACCCAGTACTTC	CASGTGLGETQYF
14	-	-	TRBV18	TRBJ2-1	TGTGCCAGCTCACTGAGGACGGAATACAATGAGCAGTTCTTC	CASSLRTEYNEQFF
17	-	TRBD2	TRBV5-4	TRBJ2-1	TGTGCCAGCAGCTCTCCGACTAGCGGGGGGGCCATGGGCGAGCAGTTCTTC	CASSSPTSGGAMGEQFF
12	-	-	TRBV30	TRBJ1-2	TGTGCCTGGAGGATAGGGGTCTATGGCTACACCTTC	CAWRIGVYGYTF
14	-	-	TRBV4-2	TRBJ2-7	TGTGCCAGCAGCCTTCAGCCTGGAGCTTACGAGCAGTACTTC	CASSLQPGAYEQYF
14	-	-	TRBV6-6	TRBJ2-3	TGTGCCAGCAGACCCAGATACAGCACAGATACGCAGTATTTT	CASRPRYSTDTQYF
13	-	TRBD1	TRBV6-5	TRBJ1-2	TGTGCCAGCAGTTATCAGGGGGGGTATGGCTACACCTTC	CASSYQGGYGYTF